Here is one T cell receptor (beta chain) with its context. Antigen: not known. Profiled with immunoSEQ multiplex PCR; TCRdb holds only in-frame clones, not every one. The profile shows approximately 1.4 million clones, 95% to 99% of them singletons. These data are taken from a study of shared clonotypes between healthy human individuals. Study-level points and caveats: Memory subsets generally showed smaller estimated richness than naive subsets did. Shared clonotypes: about 5% naive CD4, 3.5% to 4% naive CD8, around 2.4% memory CD4, approximately 0.41% memory CD8. Some clonotypes were shared by all four sorted-subset donors, while others were not shared. The non-shared ones had lower generation probabilities than the shared ones.

Splitting of CD4+ cells produced CD45RA+ naive and CD45RA-negative memory subsets. This CDR3 is built from 14 residues. Germline CDR1 and CDR2: LNHDA and SQIVND (reference sequence). V lost 10 bases to trimming and J lost 1 base; unmatched junction nucleotides: 8. Sequenced: naive CD4+ T cells sorted from blood. Subset given: CD45RA+ positively selected. V is TRBV19 and J is TRBJ2-5; 8 bases are a match to TRBD2. The sequence came from a man aged 30 to 45 in good health. In DNA, the CDR3 is TGTGCCACTTCCCCGGCGGGAGGCCAAGAGACCCAGTACTTC. It is translated as CATSPAGGQETQYF.